A selection of T cell receptor beta chains follows, all from one sample in a study of vaccination effects on CD4 cells after COVID-19. No antigens are known for them. TCRdb's table, derived via immunoSEQ multiplex PCR, lists solely in-frame clones and lacks some. Among tens of thousands of clones listed, around 85% were seen once. Sequences were derived from CD4+ T cells from PBMCs cultured without peptide, sampled after COVID-19 vaccination. These receptors were obtained from a human donor who received a COVID-19 vaccine. Each CDR3 is given without its conserved first and last residue. D genes are given only for firm matches.

J gene: TRBJ2-2
V gene: TRBV6-6
D gene: NA
CDR3 length: 13
CDR3 protein: ASSPWEGATGELF

J gene: TRBJ2-2
V gene: TRBV7-3
D gene: TRBD1
CDR3 length: 16
CDR3 protein: ASSLTWGDRGPDGELF

J gene: TRBJ2-1
V gene: TRBV27
D gene: TRBD2
CDR3 length: 13
CDR3 protein: ASGTSGGSYNEQF

J gene: TRBJ1-4
V gene: TRBV28
D gene: TRBD1
CDR3 length: 16
CDR3 protein: ASNIRGPSTGMGEKLF

J gene: TRBJ1-1
V gene: TRBV19
D gene: TRBD1
CDR3 length: 14
CDR3 protein: ASSPGQGSRNAEAF

J gene: TRBJ1-1
V gene: TRBV9
D gene: NA
CDR3 length: 11
CDR3 protein: ASSVVLNTEAF

J gene: TRBJ2-1
V gene: TRBV30
D gene: NA
CDR3 length: 14
CDR3 protein: AWSLWGDPDYNEQF

J gene: TRBJ2-3
V gene: TRBV19
D gene: NA
CDR3 length: 12
CDR3 protein: ASTVQHGTDTQY

J gene: TRBJ2-5
V gene: TRBV19
D gene: TRBD2
CDR3 length: 15
CDR3 protein: ASSKGATLAGQETQY

J gene: TRBJ1-3
V gene: TRBV6-1
D gene: NA
CDR3 length: 14
CDR3 protein: ASSEQASDSGNTIY

J gene: TRBJ2-3
V gene: TRBV9
D gene: TRBD2
CDR3 length: 15
CDR3 protein: ASSVTARLAGGDTQY

J gene: TRBJ2-5
V gene: TRBV3-1/TRBV3-2
D gene: NA
CDR3 length: 10
CDR3 protein: ASSQVSETQY

J gene: TRBJ2-1
V gene: TRBV10-2
D gene: TRBD1
CDR3 length: 11
CDR3 protein: ASSLSQGNEQF

J gene: TRBJ1-2
V gene: TRBV30
D gene: NA
CDR3 length: 11
CDR3 protein: AWSARLEGGYT

J gene: TRBJ2-1
V gene: TRBV4-3
D gene: NA
CDR3 length: 16
CDR3 protein: ASSQEFRRQRPGNEQF

J gene: TRBJ2-5
V gene: TRBV6-6
D gene: TRBD1
CDR3 length: 15
CDR3 protein: ASSPGGWTGGLETQY

J gene: TRBJ1-3
V gene: TRBV10-3
D gene: NA
CDR3 length: 11
CDR3 protein: AIGINSGNTIY

J gene: TRBJ1-2
V gene: TRBV5-6
D gene: NA
CDR3 length: 10
CDR3 protein: ASSFGEYGYT

J gene: TRBJ1-4
V gene: TRBV2
D gene: NA
CDR3 length: 11
CDR3 protein: ASNRLTNEKLF

J gene: TRBJ1-5
V gene: TRBV10-2
D gene: NA
CDR3 length: 12
CDR3 protein: ASRPGSGNQPQH

J gene: TRBJ2-2
V gene: TRBV19
D gene: NA
CDR3 length: 10
CDR3 protein: ASSMYTRELF

J gene: TRBJ1-5
V gene: TRBV7-2
D gene: NA
CDR3 length: 13
CDR3 protein: ASSLAAGSNQPQH

J gene: TRBJ2-1
V gene: TRBV7-2
D gene: NA
CDR3 length: 9
CDR3 protein: ASTLGIEQF

J gene: TRBJ1-4
V gene: TRBV5-1
D gene: NA
CDR3 length: 12
CDR3 protein: ASSLGAQEEKLF

J gene: TRBJ1-1
V gene: TRBV2
D gene: NA
CDR3 length: 11
CDR3 protein: ASSLGSYTEAF

J gene: TRBJ2-1
V gene: TRBV5-4
D gene: TRBD1
CDR3 length: 12
CDR3 protein: ASSPVDRVGEQF

J gene: TRBJ1-2
V gene: TRBV6-6
D gene: NA
CDR3 length: 11
CDR3 protein: ASSRQDNYGYT

J gene: TRBJ2-3
V gene: TRBV7-3
D gene: NA
CDR3 length: 13
CDR3 protein: ASSFAGTRTDTQY

J gene: TRBJ2-3
V gene: TRBV27
D gene: NA
CDR3 length: 14
CDR3 protein: ASRSISRGSTDTQY

J gene: TRBJ2-2
V gene: TRBV18
D gene: TRBD2
CDR3 length: 13
CDR3 protein: ASSRAGSVTGELF

J gene: TRBJ1-5
V gene: TRBV28
D gene: NA
CDR3 length: 12
CDR3 protein: ACRVEPGNQPQH

J gene: TRBJ1-2
V gene: TRBV6-1
D gene: NA
CDR3 length: 12
CDR3 protein: ASSEADGNYGYT

J gene: TRBJ1-2
V gene: TRBV5-1
D gene: TRBD1
CDR3 length: 14
CDR3 protein: ASSEATGQGNYGYT

J gene: TRBJ2-5
V gene: TRBV5-1
D gene: NA
CDR3 length: 11
CDR3 protein: ASSVGTEETQY

J gene: TRBJ1-4
V gene: TRBV9
D gene: NA
CDR3 length: 15
CDR3 protein: ASSVGGTSGRNEKLF